The 31 T cell receptor beta chains reported below all come from one sample, sequenced in a study of T cells after yellow fever vaccination. TCRdb re-analysed the 5' RACE reads in MiXCR, keeping a single row per CDR3 protein. There are under 300,000 distinct CDR3 sequences in the sample; over 10% occur only once, and less than 0.55% lies in the top ten. Here the sequenced sample was CD4+ T cells sorted from PBMCs, taken 45 days after the yellow fever booster vaccination. The receptors originated from a man between 25 and 39 years old who received the YFV17D yellow fever vaccine.

This clonotype was found a few times. The J gene is TRBJ2-7, the V gene TRBV27; 8 bases line up with TRBD1. V trimming: 6 bases; J trimming: 6 bases; junction bases outside the gene matches: 10. The length of the CDR3 is 14 residues. From germline, CDR1 is MNHEY and CDR2 SMNVEV (reference sequence). As DNA, the CDR3 is TGTGCCAGCAGATATGACAGGGGTTCCGTCGAGCAGTACTTC. The encoded protein is CASRYDRGSVEQYF.

This clonotype was picked up a small number of times. In DNA form, the CDR3 reads TGCGCCAGCAGTCAAGGAGTATCGAGAAGCTCTGGGGCCAACGTCCTGACTTTC. This encodes CASSQGVSRSSGANVLTF. The chain uses TRBV5-1 and TRBJ2-6; D gene ambiguous. Germline V gene lookup returns CDR1 SGHRS and CDR2 YFSETQ. Deletions cut 5 bases from V and 0 bases from J, with 18 bases between. There are 18 residues in the CDR3.

This chain connects TRBV11-3 to TRBJ2-7; 10 positions match TRBD2. Trimming took 7 bases from V and 1 from J; bases not matched to a gene: 10. The CDR3 contains 16 residues. The germline V gene has CDR1 SGHNT and CDR2 YENEEA. The CDR3 nucleotides are TGTGCCAGCAACTCCCCCCCGGGACTAGCGTCCTACGAGCAGTACTTC. Its protein product is CASNSPPGLASYEQYF.

The chain carries TRBV5-1 and TRBJ2-2, with a tentative D call TRBD1 (5 bases). The germline gives CDR1 SGHRS, CDR2 YFSETQ. Trimming pared 0 bases from V and 4 bases from J, leaving 10 bases between. The CDR3 covers 15 residues. The CDR3 reads CASSLAGKGTGELFF. The CDR3 region has the DNA TGCGCCAGCAGCTTGGCAGGGAAGGGCACCGGGGAGCTGTTTTTT.

This clonotype has just a few counts. The J gene is TRBJ2-7, the V gene TRBV7-2; 8 nucleotides line up with TRBD1. CDR1 and CDR2 (germline): SGHTA, FQGNSA. V lost 5 bases, J lost 4 bases, and 4 bases stayed unmatched. The CDR3 is made up of 13 amino acids. CDR3 sequence: CASSRDRQYEQYF. CDR3 DNA sequence: TGTGCCAGCAGCCGGGACAGGCAATACGAGCAGTACTTC.

This clonotype came up a few times. The chain joins TRBV10-3 to TRBJ2-5; no clear D. Germline V lookup: CDR1 ENHRY, CDR2 SYGVKD. V dropped 3 bases and J dropped 8 bases, with 19 bases sitting between them. This CDR3 has 15 residues. DNA of the CDR3: TGTGCCATCAGTGATAGCTCCCGTGAAGGATTTACCCAGTACTTC. This codes for CAISDSSREGFTQYF.

The chain links TRBV20-1 to TRBJ2-7, with TRBD2 identical over 16 bases. This CDR3 spans 16 amino acids. V dropped 6 bases and J dropped 4; count of bases not matched to a gene: 9. The germline V gene encodes CDR1 DFQATT and CDR2 SNEGSKA (reference sequence). The CDR3 sequence is CSATGTSGGGEYEQYF. CDR3 DNA sequence: TGCAGTGCAACCGGGACTAGCGGGGGGGGAGAGTACGAGCAGTACTTC.

The chain couples TRBV3-1 to TRBJ2-7, with TRBD2 matching over 11 bases. The CDR3 runs to 17 residues. The trim removed 1 base at V and 6 bases at J, leaving 11 bases unmatched. Germline V gene lookup returns CDR1 LGHDT and CDR2 YNNKEL (reference sequence). The CDR3 coding sequence is TGTGCCAGCAGCCAAGTTAGTAGCGGGAGGGCCGGTCGCGAGCAGTACTTC. This codes for CASSQVSSGRAGREQYF.

This sequence joins TRBV6-2 or TRBV6-3 and TRBJ2-2; D gene uncertain. The V gene lost 2 bases and the J gene lost 6 bases, with 10 bases spanning the gap. This CDR3 contains 14 residues. Germline values: CDR1 MNHEY, CDR2 SVGEGT. CDR3 DNA: TGTGCCAGCAGTTACCTTCCGAGTTCCGGGGAGCTGTTTTTT. The encoded protein is CASSYLPSSGELFF.

CDR3 region: CASSLGVGYGYTF. The CDR3 nucleotides are TGTGCCAGCTCACTAGGTGTGGGCTATGGCTACACCTTC. V is TRBV18 and J is TRBJ1-2; D unresolved. The germline gives CDR1 KGHSH, CDR2 LQKENI. Trimming stripped 4 bases from V and 4 bases from J, with 10 bases between. CDR3 length: 13 amino acids.

The V gene is TRBV7-2, the J gene TRBJ1-2; a weak D match, TRBD1 (6 bases). The CDR3 length is 16 residues. V was cut by 2 bases and J by 4 bases, with 17 bases left in between. Germline V gene sequence: CDR1 SGHTA, CDR2 FQGNSA. The CDR3 spells CASSLRFNRASYGYTF. Written as DNA, the CDR3 is TGTGCCAGCAGCTTAAGGTTTAACAGGGCCTCCTATGGCTACACCTTC.

V usage is TRBV30 and J usage is TRBJ2-7; D gene unclear. This CDR3 region has 14 residues. The V and J ends lost 3 bases and 0 bases respectively, with 12 bases between them. Germline V gene sequence: CDR1 GTSNPN, CDR2 SVGIG (reference sequence). The CDR3 region has the DNA TGTGCCTGGAGCATAGCCGCAAGCTCCTACGAGCAGTACTTC. It encodes CAWSIAASSYEQYF.

This clonotype has only a few counts. The chain has TRBV27 and TRBJ2-3, with D possibly being TRBD2 (5 bases). Germline values: CDR1 MNHEY, CDR2 SMNVEV (reference sequence). CDR3 length: 15 amino acids. The germline V and J ends were trimmed by 2 bases and 3 bases, with 12 bases remaining between them. The CDR3 bases are TGTGCCAGCAGTTTAATGGGAGTGGGGACAGATACGCAGTATTTT. Translated, it gives CASSLMGVGTDTQYF.

The rearrangement joins TRBV12-3 or TRBV12-4 to TRBJ1-6, with a tentative D call TRBD1 (5 bases). V was pared by 0 bases and J by 10 bases, with 10 bases between. The CDR3 spans 14 residues. For the CDR3, the DNA is TGTGCCAGCAGTTTAGCGCAGGGCCGGTCACCCCTCCACTTT. Encoded protein: CASSLAQGRSPLHF.

The V call is TRBV27, the J call TRBJ2-3; a weak D match, TRBD2 (6 bases). The ends were cut back, 7 bases at V and 6 bases at J, with 17 bases in the middle. This CDR3 has 14 amino acids. CDR1 and CDR2 from the germline V gene are MNHEY and SMNVEV (reference sequence). The CDR3 protein is CASNPAGGSDTQYF. In DNA, the CDR3 is TGTGCCAGCAACCCGGCCGGGGGTTCTGATACGCAGTATTTT.

This clonotype was counted ten times or more. V usage is TRBV7-6 and J usage is TRBJ2-1, with TRBD2 as a possible D gene (6 bases). The CDR3 contains 16 residues. Germline CDR1 and CDR2: SGHVS and FNYEAQ. Between the trimmed V and J ends, which lost 5 bases and 5 bases, there was a span of 19 bases. The CDR3 DNA reads TGTGCCAGCAGCCTCAGGAGGGCCTCGGCGGACAATGAGCAGTTCTTC. It yields the protein CASSLRRASADNEQFF.

V and J are TRBV25-1 and TRBJ2-5; D is undetermined. V lost 2 bases, J lost 4 bases, and 11 bases lay in between. CDR1 and CDR2 (germline): MGHDK, SYGVNS. The CDR3 consists of 14 residues. DNA for the CDR3: TGTGCCAGCAGTGAAAGCGCCTTTTTAGAGACCCAGTACTTC. This sequence encodes CASSESAFLETQYF.

This clonotype was observed a handful of times. The V call is TRBV5-1, the J call TRBJ2-5, with D tentatively TRBD1 (5 bases). The CDR3 contains 13 residues. V shed 5 bases and J shed 4 bases, with 12 bases lying between them. Germline V gene data show CDR1 as SGHRS and CDR2 as YFSETQ. The CDR3 protein is CASRSGDRETQYF. Here the CDR3 DNA reads TGCGCCAGCAGATCCGGAGACAGAGAGACCCAGTACTTC.

In this sample, this clonotype turned up a few times. The chain couples TRBV20-1 to TRBJ2-7; D remains unclear. The ends were cut back, 6 bases at V and 3 bases at J, with 18 bases in the middle. The germline CDR1 and CDR2 sequences are DFQATT and SNEGSKA (reference sequence). The CDR3 totals 14 residues. CDR3 amino acids: CSASQVGQNYEQYF. CDR3 nucleotides: TGCAGTGCGAGTCAGGTTGGCCAAAACTACGAGCAGTACTTC.

This chain connects TRBV6-2 or TRBV6-3 to TRBJ2-7, with 7 bases that match TRBD1. Trimming at V came to 7 bases and at J to 0 bases, leaving 6 bases not matched to a gene. The CDR3 runs to 14 residues. Germline V gene lookup returns CDR1 MNHEY and CDR2 SVGEGT. DNA for the CDR3: TGTGCCAGCATTAGGACAGGTCCCTCCTACGAGCAGTACTTC. Amino acid sequence: CASIRTGPSYEQYF.

This clonotype appeared a few times. The chain joins TRBV12-3 or TRBV12-4 to TRBJ2-3, with TRBD1 matching 11 bases. The junction had 5 bases not matched to a gene; V was cut back by 0 bases and J by 6 bases. The CDR3 is 16 amino acids. The CDR3 spells CASSLAWTGGPDTQYF. DNA for the CDR3: TGTGCCAGCAGTTTAGCCTGGACAGGGGGCCCGGATACGCAGTATTTT.

The chain links TRBV18 to TRBJ1-6; perhaps TRBD1 as D (6 bases). The CDR3 is 15 residues long. V was trimmed by 2 bases and J by 10 bases, leaving 15 bases between them. Germline lookup yields CDR1 KGHSH and CDR2 LQKENI. CDR3 DNA sequence: TGTGCCAGCTCACCAATGGGCCAGGGGCGATCACCCCTCCACTTT. Translated: CASSPMGQGRSPLHF.

The chain recombines TRBV14 with TRBJ2-5; TRBD2 matches 10 bases. CDR3 length equals 14 residues. CDR1 is SGHDN and CDR2 is FVKESK in the germline V gene. J lost 1 base, V lost 4 bases, and 0 bases had no gene match. This CDR3 reads CASSRLAGQETQYF. The CDR3 DNA sequence: TGTGCCAGCAGCCGACTAGCGGGCCAAGAGACCCAGTACTTC.

Only a few counts were recorded for this clonotype. V and J are TRBV28 and TRBJ2-3, with 11 bases that match TRBD2. The CDR3 runs 19 residues. Germline V gives CDR1 MDHEN, CDR2 SYDVKM. With V trimmed by 6 bases and J by 0 bases, 14 bases remained unmatched. The CDR3 DNA reads TGTGCCAGCAGCCATCAACTAGCGGGAGCATACGCTAGCACAGATACGCAGTATTTT. This translates into CASSHQLAGAYASTDTQYF.

The rearrangement uses TRBV13 and TRBJ2-7; 9 nucleotides align to TRBD1. V shed 10 bases, J shed 4 bases, and the junction held 20 bases outside the gene matches. The CDR3 consists of 17 residues. Germline lookup yields CDR1 PRHDT and CDR2 FYEKMQ (reference sequence). CDR3 in amino acids: CAMSFGLPGTGYYEQYF. Written as DNA, the CDR3 is TGTGCCATGAGCTTCGGGCTCCCCGGGACAGGGTATTACGAGCAGTACTTC.

The chain couples TRBV27 to TRBJ2-2; no clear D. Germline V gene data show CDR1 as MNHEY and CDR2 as SMNVEV (reference sequence). The CDR3 sequence is 11 residues long. Trimming shortened V by 9 bases and J by 1 base, and 3 bases separated the two germline ends. The CDR3 sequence is CASWNTGELFF. The CDR3, as DNA: TGTGCCAGTTGGAACACCGGGGAGCTGTTTTTT.

This clonotype was seen only a few times. This rearrangement joins TRBV10-2 to TRBJ1-2; tentatively, D is TRBD1 (5 bases). The germline CDR1 and CDR2 sequences are WSHSY and SAAADI. V was pared by 6 bases and J by 4 bases, with 12 bases between. This CDR3 is built from 13 residues. The CDR3 reads CASRRGNGYGYTF. DNA of the CDR3: TGCGCCAGCAGGCGGGGGAACGGCTATGGCTACACCTTC.

The rearrangement uses TRBV6-2 or TRBV6-3 and TRBJ2-3; D uncertain. CDR1 is MNHEY and CDR2 is SVGEGT in the germline V gene. The CDR3 covers 15 residues. The V end lost 4 bases, the J end lost 4 bases, and 15 bases lay between the germline ends. CDR3 in amino acids: CASSFRYGHSDTQYF. CDR3 DNA sequence: TGTGCCAGCAGTTTTAGATATGGGCACTCAGATACGCAGTATTTT.

This clonotype was counted only a few times. V is TRBV6-1 and J is TRBJ2-1; D unclear. Germline V gene lookup returns CDR1 MNHNS and CDR2 SASEGT. Trimming cost V 6 bases and J 5 bases, with 20 bases left between them. There are 16 residues in the CDR3. The CDR3 reads CASSTQEGLAHNEQFF. In DNA form, the CDR3 reads TGTGCCAGCAGCACCCAGGAAGGGTTAGCCCACAATGAGCAGTTCTTC.

The table lists this clonotype with many counts. CDR3 nucleotides: TGCGCCAGCAGCTTGGAGGGGGAGGAGCCCCAGCATTTT. Protein sequence: CASSLEGEEPQHF. The gene calls are TRBV5-1 and TRBJ1-5; weak D call: TRBD1 (6 bases). This CDR3 spans 13 amino acids. Trimming pared 0 bases from V and 8 bases from J, leaving 9 bases between. Looked up from germline, CDR1 is SGHRS and CDR2 is YFSETQ. The variable domain in full, with the rest retrieved from reference TRBV5-1 and TRBJ1-5, is KAGVTQTPRYLIKTRGQQVTLSCSPISGHRSVSWYQQTPGQGLQFLFEYFSETQRNKGNFPGRFSGRQFSNSRSEMNVSTLELGDSALYLCASSLEGEEPQHFGDGTRLSIL.

The table lists this clonotype with a few counts. The chain is built from TRBV12-3 or TRBV12-4 and TRBJ1-4; D may be TRBD1 (5 bases). The CDR3 consists of 14 residues. V shed 6 bases and J shed 5 bases, with 13 bases lying between them. CDR3 DNA sequence: TGTGCCAGCAGCCGCGGGACCGAGAATGAAAAACTGTTTTTT. This gives the protein CASSRGTENEKLFF.